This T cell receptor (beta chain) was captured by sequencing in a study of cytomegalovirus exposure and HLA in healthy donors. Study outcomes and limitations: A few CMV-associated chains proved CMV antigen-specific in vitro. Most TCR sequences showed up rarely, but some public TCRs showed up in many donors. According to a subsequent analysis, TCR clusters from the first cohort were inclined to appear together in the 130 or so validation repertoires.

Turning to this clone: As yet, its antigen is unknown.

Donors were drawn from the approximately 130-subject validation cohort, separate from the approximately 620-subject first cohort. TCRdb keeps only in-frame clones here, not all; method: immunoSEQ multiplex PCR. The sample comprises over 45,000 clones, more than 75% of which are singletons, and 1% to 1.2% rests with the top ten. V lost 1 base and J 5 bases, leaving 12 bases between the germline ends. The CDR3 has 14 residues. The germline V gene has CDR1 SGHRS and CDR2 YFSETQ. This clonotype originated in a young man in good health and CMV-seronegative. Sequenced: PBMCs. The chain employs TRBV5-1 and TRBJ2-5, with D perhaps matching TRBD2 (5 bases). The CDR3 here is CASSLFGNSETQYF. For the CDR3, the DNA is TGCGCCAGCAGCTTGTTCGGGAACTCCGAGACCCAGTACTTC.